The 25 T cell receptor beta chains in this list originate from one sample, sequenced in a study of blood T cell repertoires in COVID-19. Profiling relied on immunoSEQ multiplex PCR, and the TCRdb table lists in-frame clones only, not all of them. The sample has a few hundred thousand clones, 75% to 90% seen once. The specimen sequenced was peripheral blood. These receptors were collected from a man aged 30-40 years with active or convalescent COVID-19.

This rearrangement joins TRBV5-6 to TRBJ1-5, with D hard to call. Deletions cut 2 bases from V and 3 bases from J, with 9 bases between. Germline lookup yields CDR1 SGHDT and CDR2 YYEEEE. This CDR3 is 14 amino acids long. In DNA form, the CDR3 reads TGTGCCAGCAGCTTTAACATGGCCAATCAGCCCCAGCATTTT. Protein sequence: CASSFNMANQPQHF.

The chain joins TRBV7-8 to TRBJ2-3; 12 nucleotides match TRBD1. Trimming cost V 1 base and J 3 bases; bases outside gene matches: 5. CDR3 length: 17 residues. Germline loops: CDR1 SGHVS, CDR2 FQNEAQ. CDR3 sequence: CASSLVRGQGATDTQYF. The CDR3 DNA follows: TGTGCCAGCAGCTTAGTAAGGGGACAGGGGGCAACAGATACGCAGTATTTT. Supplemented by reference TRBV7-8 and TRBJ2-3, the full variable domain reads GAGVSQSPRYKVAKRGQDVALRCDPISGHVSLFWYQQALGQGPEFLTYFQNEAQLDKSGLPSDRFFAERPEGSVSTLKIQRTQQEDSAVYLCASSLVRGQGATDTQYFGPGTRLTVL.

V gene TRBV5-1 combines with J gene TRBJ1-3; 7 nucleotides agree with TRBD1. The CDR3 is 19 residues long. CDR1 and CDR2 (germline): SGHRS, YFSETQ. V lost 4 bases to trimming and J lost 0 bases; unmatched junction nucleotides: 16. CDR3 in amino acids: CASSQTGLMSRLSGNTIYF. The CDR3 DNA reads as TGCGCCAGCAGCCAGACAGGGTTGATGAGTCGGCTCTCTGGAAACACCATATATTTT.

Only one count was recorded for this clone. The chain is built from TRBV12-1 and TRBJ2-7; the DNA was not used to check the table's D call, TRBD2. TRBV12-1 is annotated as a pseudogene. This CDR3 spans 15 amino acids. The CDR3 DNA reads TGTGCCAGCAGCCCACTTGAGGCTACCACCTACGAGCAGTACTTC. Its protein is CASSPLEATTYEQYF.

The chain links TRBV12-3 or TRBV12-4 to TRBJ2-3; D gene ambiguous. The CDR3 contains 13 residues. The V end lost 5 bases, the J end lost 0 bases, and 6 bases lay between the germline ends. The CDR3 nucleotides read TGTGCCAGCAGTCCCCCTAGCACAGATACGCAGTATTTT. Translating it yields CASSPPSTDTQYF.

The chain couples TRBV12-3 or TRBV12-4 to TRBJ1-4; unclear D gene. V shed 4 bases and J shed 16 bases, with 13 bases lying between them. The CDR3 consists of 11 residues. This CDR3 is CASSSGVHQFF. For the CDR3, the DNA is TGTGCCAGCAGTTCCGGGGTACATCAGTTTTTT.

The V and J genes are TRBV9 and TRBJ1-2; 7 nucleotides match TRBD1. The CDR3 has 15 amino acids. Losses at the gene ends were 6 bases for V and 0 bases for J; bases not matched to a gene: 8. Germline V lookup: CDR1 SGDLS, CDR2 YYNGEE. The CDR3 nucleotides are TGTGCCAGCACCATCCAGGGGGATGCTAACTATGGCTACACCTTC. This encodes CASTIQGDANYGYTF.

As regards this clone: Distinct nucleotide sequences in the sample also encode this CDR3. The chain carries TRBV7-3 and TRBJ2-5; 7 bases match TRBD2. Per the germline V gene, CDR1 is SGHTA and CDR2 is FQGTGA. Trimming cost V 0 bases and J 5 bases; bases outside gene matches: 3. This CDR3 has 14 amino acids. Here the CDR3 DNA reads TGTGCCAGCAGCTTAACCGGGGGAGGGGAGACCCAGTACTTC. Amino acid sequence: CASSLTGGGETQYF.

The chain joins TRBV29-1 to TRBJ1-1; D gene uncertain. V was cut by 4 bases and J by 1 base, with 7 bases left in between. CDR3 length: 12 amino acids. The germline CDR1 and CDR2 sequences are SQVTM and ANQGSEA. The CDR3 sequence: CSVVEGNTEAFF. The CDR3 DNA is TGCAGCGTTGTGGAGGGGAACACTGAAGCTTTCTTT.

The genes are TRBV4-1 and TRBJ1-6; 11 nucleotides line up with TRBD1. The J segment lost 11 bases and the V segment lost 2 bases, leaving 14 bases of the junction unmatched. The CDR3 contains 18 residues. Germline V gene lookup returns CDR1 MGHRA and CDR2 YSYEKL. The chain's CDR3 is CASSQLVQGGTGGTPLHF. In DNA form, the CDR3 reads TGCGCCAGCAGCCAATTAGTCCAGGGCGGGACAGGGGGGACACCCCTCCACTTT.

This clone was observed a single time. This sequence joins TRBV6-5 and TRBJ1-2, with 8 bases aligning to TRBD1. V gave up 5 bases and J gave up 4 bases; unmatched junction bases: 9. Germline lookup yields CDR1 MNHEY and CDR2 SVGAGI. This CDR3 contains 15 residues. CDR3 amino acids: CASSTTSQGAYGYTF. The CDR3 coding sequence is TGTGCCAGCAGTACCACTTCCCAGGGGGCCTATGGCTACACCTTC.

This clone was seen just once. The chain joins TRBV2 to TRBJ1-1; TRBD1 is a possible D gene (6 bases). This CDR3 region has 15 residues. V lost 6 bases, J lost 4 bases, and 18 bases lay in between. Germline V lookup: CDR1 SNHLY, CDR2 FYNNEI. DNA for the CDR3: TGTGCCAGCAGAGGGTTACAGGGTCTTGGCACTGAAGCTTTCTTT. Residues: CASRGLQGLGTEAFF. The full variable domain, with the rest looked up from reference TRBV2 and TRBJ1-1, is EPEVTQTPSHQVTQMGQEVILRCVPISNHLYFYWYRQILGQKVEFLVSFYNNEISEKSEIFDDQFSVERPDGSNFTLKIRSTKLEDSAMYFCASRGLQGLGTEAFFGQGTRLTVV.

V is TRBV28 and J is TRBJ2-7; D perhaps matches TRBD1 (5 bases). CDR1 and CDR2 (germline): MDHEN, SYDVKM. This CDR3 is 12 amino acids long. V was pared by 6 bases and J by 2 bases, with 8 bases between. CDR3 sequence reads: CASRTETYEQYF. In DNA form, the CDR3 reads TGTGCCAGCAGGACAGAAACCTACGAGCAGTACTTC.

The CDR3 DNA reads TGTGCCAGCAGCTTAAGGGCGGGGGGGGACAATGAGCAGTTCTTC. As protein: CASSLRAGGDNEQFF. V is TRBV11-2 and J is TRBJ2-1, with 9 bases that match TRBD2. This CDR3 has 15 amino acids. Per germline, CDR1 SGHAT and CDR2 FQNNGV. With V trimmed by 2 bases and J by 5 bases, 4 bases remained unmatched.

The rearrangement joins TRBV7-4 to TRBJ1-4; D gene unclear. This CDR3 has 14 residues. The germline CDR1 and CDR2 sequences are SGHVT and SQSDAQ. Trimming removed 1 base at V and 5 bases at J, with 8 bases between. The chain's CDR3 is CASSLVSNNEKLFF. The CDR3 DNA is TGTGCCAGCAGCTTAGTTAGCAACAATGAAAAACTGTTTTTT.

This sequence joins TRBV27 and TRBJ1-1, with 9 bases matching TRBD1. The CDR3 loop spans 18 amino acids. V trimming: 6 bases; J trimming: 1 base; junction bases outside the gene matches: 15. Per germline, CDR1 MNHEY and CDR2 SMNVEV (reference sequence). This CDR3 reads CASRDLGTGKGGNTEAFF. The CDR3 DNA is TGTGCCAGCAGAGACCTTGGGACAGGGAAAGGTGGGAACACTGAAGCTTTCTTT.

In DNA form, the CDR3 reads TGTGCCAGCAGACGGCGGGGGGCCTATAGCAATCAGCCCCAGCATTTT. Translating gives CASRRRGAYSNQPQHF. V usage is TRBV5-8 and J usage is TRBJ1-5, with D maybe TRBD1 (6 bases). The CDR3 loop spans 16 amino acids. The V end was cut by 5 bases, the J end by 0 bases, with 15 bases between. Germline CDR1 is SGHTS and CDR2 is YDEGEE.

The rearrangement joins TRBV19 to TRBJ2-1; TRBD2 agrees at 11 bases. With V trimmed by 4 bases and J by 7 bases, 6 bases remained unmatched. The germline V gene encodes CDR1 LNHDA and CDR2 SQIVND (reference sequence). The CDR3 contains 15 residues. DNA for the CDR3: TGTGCCAGTAGTAGCGTAGCGGGGGGGAGAAATGAGCAGTTCTTC. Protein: CASSSVAGGRNEQFF.

This CDR3 is CASSFLEATEAFF. CDR3 nucleotide sequence: TGTGCCAGCAGTTTCTTGGAGGCCACTGAAGCTTTCTTT. This rearrangement joins TRBV12-3 or TRBV12-4 to TRBJ1-1; D not resolved. This CDR3 comprises 13 residues. V lost 3 bases to trimming and J lost 4 bases, with 9 bases between them.

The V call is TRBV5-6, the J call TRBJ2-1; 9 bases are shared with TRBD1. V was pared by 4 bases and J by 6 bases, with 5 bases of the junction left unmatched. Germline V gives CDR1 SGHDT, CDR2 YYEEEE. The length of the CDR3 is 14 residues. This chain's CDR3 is CASSDGTGFNEQFF. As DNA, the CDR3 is TGTGCCAGCAGCGACGGGACAGGGTTCAATGAGCAGTTCTTC.

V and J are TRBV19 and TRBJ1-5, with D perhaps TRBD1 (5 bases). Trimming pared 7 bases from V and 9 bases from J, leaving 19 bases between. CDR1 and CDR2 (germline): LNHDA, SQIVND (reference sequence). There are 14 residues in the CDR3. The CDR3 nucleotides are TGTGCCAGTACAACCGCGGACATTCCGGGGCCCCAGCATTTT. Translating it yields CASTTADIPGPQHF.

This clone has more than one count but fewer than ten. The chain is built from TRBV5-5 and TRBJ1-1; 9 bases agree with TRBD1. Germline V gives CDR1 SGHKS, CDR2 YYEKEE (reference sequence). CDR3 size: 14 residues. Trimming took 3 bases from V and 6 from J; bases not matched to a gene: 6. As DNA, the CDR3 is TGTGCCAGCAGCTCCGGACAGGGGACCGCTGAAGCTTTCTTT. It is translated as CASSSGQGTAEAFF.

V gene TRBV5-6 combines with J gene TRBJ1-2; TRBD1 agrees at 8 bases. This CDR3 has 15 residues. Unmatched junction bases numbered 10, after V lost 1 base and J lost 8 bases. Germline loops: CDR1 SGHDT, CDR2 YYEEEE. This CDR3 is CASSLNLGQGGGYTF. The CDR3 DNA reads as TGTGCCAGCAGCTTGAATCTAGGACAGGGTGGAGGCTACACCTTC. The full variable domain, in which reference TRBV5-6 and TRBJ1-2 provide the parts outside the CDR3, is DAGVTQSPTHLIKTRGQQVTLRCSPKSGHDTVSWYQQALGQGPQFIFQYYEEEERQRGNFPDRFSGHQFPNYSSELNVNALLLGDSALYLCASSLNLGQGGGYTFGSGTRLTVV.

DNA for the CDR3: TGCAGCGTACCGGGACAGGGGGCGCGGGAGCAGTACTTC. Translated: CSVPGQGAREQYF. The chain recombines TRBV29-1 with TRBJ2-7, with 12 bases that match TRBD1. Losses at the gene ends were 6 bases for V and 7 bases for J; bases not matched to a gene: 7. Germline V gene lookup returns CDR1 SQVTM and CDR2 ANQGSEA. The CDR3 has 13 amino acids.

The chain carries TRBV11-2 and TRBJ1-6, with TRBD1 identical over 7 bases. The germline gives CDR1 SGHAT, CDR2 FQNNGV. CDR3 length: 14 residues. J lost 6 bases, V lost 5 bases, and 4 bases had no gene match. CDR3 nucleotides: TGTGCCAGCAGCCGCAGGGGGAGTAATTCACCCCTCCACTTT. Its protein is CASSRRGSNSPLHF.